This T cell receptor (beta chain) was identified in a study of T cells in Graves' hyperthyroidism and ophthalmopathy. Amplification yielded TCR beta CDR3 regions, with RNA transcripts as the source. With the HTBI primer set, the TCR CDR3 went through a first round of RT-PCR. MiXCR, run by TCRdb on the multiplex PCR reads, gives a single entry per CDR3 protein. Among approximately 610,000 distinct CDR3 sequences listed, roughly 14% were seen once. The authors took PBMCs from 8.5 to 10 ml fresh peripheral blood. This CDR3 comprises 15 residues. The V gene's germline CDR1 is SGHTA and CDR2 FQGNSA. Trimming at V came to 5 bases and at J to 6 bases, leaving 6 bases not matched to a gene. This clonotype has only a few counts. Its specificity is unknown. Study-wide findings and caveats: From stable hyperthyroidism, ophthalmopathy was separated by a 13 V-J model.

The material sequenced was blood. The origin of this receptor is a woman between 40 and 55 years old with Graves' ophthalmopathy. The chain is built from TRBV7-2 and TRBJ2-2; TRBD2 matches at 10 bases. The CDR3 coding sequence is TGTGCCAGCAGCCCCGGGACTAGCGTTCCCGGGGAGCTGTTTTTT. Protein: CASSPGTSVPGELFF.